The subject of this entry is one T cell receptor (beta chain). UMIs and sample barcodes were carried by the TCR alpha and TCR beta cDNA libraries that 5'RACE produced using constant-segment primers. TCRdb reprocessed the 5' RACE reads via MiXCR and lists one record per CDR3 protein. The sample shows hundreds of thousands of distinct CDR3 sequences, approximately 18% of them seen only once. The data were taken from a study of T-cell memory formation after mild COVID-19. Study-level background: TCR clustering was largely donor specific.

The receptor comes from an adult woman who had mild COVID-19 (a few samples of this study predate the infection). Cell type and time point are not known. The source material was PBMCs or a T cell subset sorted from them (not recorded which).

The CDR3 DNA reads as TGCGCCAGCAGCTTGCGGGGAGTCTCCCTTAACGAGCAGTACTTC. This codes for CASSLRGVSLNEQYF. The chain links TRBV5-1 to TRBJ2-7, with D possibly being TRBD2 (5 bases). V dropped 1 base and J dropped 5 bases, with 16 bases sitting between them. The CDR3 has 15 residues. The germline V gene has CDR1 SGHRS and CDR2 YFSETQ.